The 7 T cell receptor beta chains below all came from one sample that was sequenced in a study of blood T cell repertoires in COVID-19. Sequenced by immunoSEQ multiplex PCR; TCRdb stores in-frame clones only, minus some. The sample records about 200,000 clones, 86% being singletons. Sequencing was done on a sample of PBMCs or T cells enriched from blood (not recorded which). Every receptor here comes from a man aged 35 to 55 with acute COVID-19.

The V call is TRBV6-4, the J call TRBJ1-5, with TRBD1 identical over 7 bases. Trimming removed 3 bases from V and 4 bases from J; junction bases left unmatched: 3. This CDR3 is 14 amino acids long. Germline V gives CDR1 MRHNA, CDR2 SNTAGT. The DNA for the CDR3 is TGTGCCAGCAGTGAGCAGGGGGGAAATCAGCCCCAGCATTTT. It is translated as CASSEQGGNQPQHF.

The chain carries TRBV5-6 and TRBJ1-2, with a possible D match to TRBD1 (5 bases). Germline CDR1 and CDR2: SGHDT and YYEEEE. Trimming took 4 bases from V and 6 from J, leaving 13 bases between them. This CDR3 has 13 residues. The chain's CDR3 is CASSQKGLNGYTF. DNA of the CDR3: TGTGCCAGCAGCCAGAAGGGGTTGAATGGCTACACCTTC.

The chain has TRBV5-3 and TRBJ1-4; no clear D gene. TRBV5-3 is filed as an ORF, its function uncertain. V was shortened by 9 bases and J by 5 bases, with 17 bases between the two germline ends. The CDR3 runs 14 residues. This chain's CDR3 is CAIHKDGENEKLFF. In nucleotides, the CDR3 is TGTGCCATCCATAAAGACGGAGAGAATGAAAAACTGTTTTTT.

The rearrangement joins TRBV4-2 to TRBJ2-7; tentatively, D is TRBD2 (5 bases). The CDR3 sequence is 15 residues long. CDR1 LGHNA and CDR2 YNFKEQ come from the germline V gene. Trimming pared 1 base from V and 7 bases from J, leaving 17 bases between. CDR3 residues: CASSQVSSFTREQYF. CDR3 bases: TGTGCCAGCAGCCAAGTTTCTAGCTTCACGAGGGAGCAGTACTTC.

This rearrangement joins TRBV24-1 to TRBJ2-1; 12 positions match TRBD2. After removal of 4 bases from V and 8 bases from J, the junction contained 14 bases not matched to a gene. CDR1 KGHDR and CDR2 SFDVKD come from the germline V gene. The CDR3 runs to 18 residues. The CDR3 region has the DNA TGTGCCACCAGTGACCTAGAGAGACTAGCGGGAGAACCTCATGAGCAGTTCTTC. This codes for CATSDLERLAGEPHEQFF.

The chain employs TRBV13 and TRBJ1-5; 8 bases align to TRBD1. From germline, CDR1 is PRHDT and CDR2 FYEKMQ (reference sequence). The CDR3 is made up of 18 amino acids. With V trimmed by 5 bases and J by 1 base, 13 bases remained unmatched. The DNA for the CDR3 is TGTGCCAGCAGCGGGGGGACAGGCGGTCGCGGGAGCAATCAGCCCCAGCATTTT. This codes for CASSGGTGGRGSNQPQHF.

This clone has only a few counts. The DNA for the CDR3 is TGTGCCACCAGCAGGTTAACAAACACTGAAGCTTTCTTT. Amino acids: CATSRLTNTEAFF. The chain couples TRBV15 to TRBJ1-1; no definite D call. CDR3 length: 13 residues. With 3 bases removed from V and 2 bases from J, the gap between germline ends came to 7 bases. Per the germline V gene, CDR1 is LNHNV and CDR2 is YYDKDF (reference sequence).